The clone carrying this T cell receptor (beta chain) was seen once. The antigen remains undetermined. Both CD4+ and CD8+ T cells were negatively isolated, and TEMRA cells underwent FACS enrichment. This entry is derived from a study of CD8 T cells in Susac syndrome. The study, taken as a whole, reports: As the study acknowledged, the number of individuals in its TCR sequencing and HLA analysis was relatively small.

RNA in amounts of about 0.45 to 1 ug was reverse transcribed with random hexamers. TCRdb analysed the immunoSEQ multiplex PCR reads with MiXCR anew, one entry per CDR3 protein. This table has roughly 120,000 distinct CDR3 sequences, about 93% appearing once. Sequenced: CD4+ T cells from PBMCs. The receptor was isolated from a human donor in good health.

CDR3 sequence: CASSRGPQPPDTQYF. For the CDR3, the DNA is TGTGCCAGCAGCAGGGGGCCACAGCCCCCAGATACGCAGTATTTT. This chain joins TRBV7-2 and TRBJ2-3, with 7 bases identical to TRBD1. Germline V gene sequence: CDR1 SGHTA, CDR2 FQGNSA. The CDR3 totals 15 residues. The ends lost 5 bases at V and 4 bases at J; junction bases unmatched: 9.